The 11 T cell receptor beta chains in this list originate from one sample, sequenced in a study of shared clonotypes between healthy human individuals. Only in-frame clones appear in the TCRdb table, and some are missing; sequencing was by immunoSEQ multiplex PCR. The sample includes over a million clones, about 70% of them seen just once. The sequencing sample was made of memory CD4+ T cells sorted from blood. As to subset: CD45RA-negative fraction. The source of these receptors is a man in his late teens or twenties in good health.

Regarding this clone: Compared with germline, one end of the junction differs, possibly owing to a read error. The chain joins TRBV7-7 to TRBJ2-2; tentatively, D is TRBD1 (6 bases). The germline gives CDR1 SSHAT, CDR2 FNYEAQ (reference sequence). The CDR3 extends over 13 amino acids. The CDR3 here is CASSPRGTGELFF. The DNA of the CDR3 is TGTGCTAGCAGCCCCAGGGGTACCGGGGAGCTGTTTTTT.

This clone was seen only once. The chain links TRBV6-6 to TRBJ1-5, with a possible D match to TRBD1 (6 bases). Trimming removed 4 bases from V and 3 bases from J, with 10 bases in between. Germline CDR1 and CDR2: MNHNY and SVGAGI (reference sequence). CDR3 length: 14 residues. The CDR3 here is CASSSHRDNQPQHF. The CDR3 DNA follows: TGTGCCAGCAGTTCCCACAGGGACAATCAGCCCCAGCATTTT.

The rearrangement links TRBV13 to TRBJ2-1, with 7 positions matching TRBD2. Germline-derived CDR1 and CDR2 are PRHDT and FYEKMQ (reference sequence). Trimming took 1 base from V and 7 from J; bases not matched to a gene: 4. The CDR3 spans 14 residues. The CDR3 spells CASSLELAANEQFF. The CDR3 DNA reads as TGTGCCAGCAGCTTAGAGCTAGCGGCTAATGAGCAGTTCTTC.

The V and J genes are TRBV6-1 and TRBJ2-5, with D perhaps matching TRBD1 (6 bases). Trimming shortened V by 10 bases and J by 3 bases, and 15 bases separated the two germline ends. This CDR3 has 13 residues. Germline-derived CDR1 and CDR2 are MNHNS and SASEGT. CDR3 sequence: CATRLSGEETQYF. The CDR3 region has the DNA TGTGCCACCCGACTTTCAGGGGAAGAGACCCAGTACTTC.

The chain couples TRBV6-1 to TRBJ2-7; TRBD1 aligns across 9 bases. CDR1 and CDR2 from the germline V gene are MNHNS and SASEGT. The CDR3 spans 15 residues. V dropped 7 bases and J dropped 1; count of bases not matched to a gene: 8. The chain's CDR3 is CASITATGGSYEQYF. The CDR3 DNA is TGTGCCAGCATCACCGCGACAGGGGGGTCCTACGAGCAGTACTTC.

The chain has TRBV6-1 and TRBJ1-4; 8 bases fit TRBD1. Germline lookup yields CDR1 MNHNS and CDR2 SASEGT. V shed 2 bases, J shed 15 bases, and the junction held 8 bases outside the gene matches. There are 13 residues in the CDR3. The CDR3 DNA reads as TGTGCCAGCAGTGAACTTAGGGCAGGGGGCTTGTTTTTT. Its translation is CASSELRAGGLFF.

The chain's CDR3 is CASSTRALSYGYTF. The DNA of the CDR3 is TGTGCCAGTAGTACCCGGGCGCTTTCCTATGGCTACACCTTC. The chain recombines TRBV19 with TRBJ1-2, with no clear D. The CDR3 is 14 residues long. Per the germline V gene, CDR1 is LNHDA and CDR2 is SQIVND (reference sequence). Trimming removed 4 bases at V and 4 bases at J, with 13 bases between. Using reference TRBV19 and TRBJ1-2 for the parts outside the CDR3, the full variable domain is DGGITQSPKYLFRKEGQNVTLSCEQNLNHDAMYWYRQDPGQGLRLIYYSQIVNDFQKGDIAEGYSVSREKKESFPLTVTSAQKNPTAFYLCASSTRALSYGYTFGSGTRLTVV.

The table lists this clone with a few counts. The chain combines TRBV18 with TRBJ1-4; no clear D gene. Germline-derived CDR1 and CDR2 are KGHSH and LQKENI. This CDR3 has 15 amino acids. The ends were cut back, 2 bases at V and 4 bases at J, with 11 bases in the middle. CDR3 protein: CASSPMSGINEKLFF. The CDR3 bases are TGTGCCAGCTCACCAATGTCTGGGATTAATGAAAAACTGTTTTTT.

This clone has just one count. The chain is built from TRBV9 and TRBJ2-6, with D perhaps assigned TRBD1 or TRBD2 (5 bases each). Germline assignment: CDR1 SGDLS and CDR2 YYNGEE. Trimming stripped 4 bases from V and 0 bases from J, with 20 bases between. There are 19 residues in the CDR3. The CDR3 spells CASSLDSGRGASGANVLTF. As DNA, the CDR3 is TGTGCCAGCAGCCTGGATTCGGGACGGGGAGCCTCTGGGGCCAACGTCCTGACTTTC.

The J gene is TRBJ2-7, the V gene TRBV10-3; 7 bases map to TRBD1. The trim removed 9 bases at V and 2 bases at J, leaving 10 bases unmatched. The germline CDR1 and CDR2 sequences are ENHRY and SYGVKD. CDR3 length equals 14 residues. The CDR3 is CAIQPGGGPYEQYF. The DNA for the CDR3 is TGTGCCATTCAACCAGGGGGTGGGCCCTACGAGCAGTACTTC.

This chain uses TRBV5-4 with TRBJ2-5; D tentatively reads TRBD1 or TRBD2 (7 bases each). This CDR3 spans 14 amino acids. V was shortened by 5 bases and J by 2 bases, with 13 bases between the two germline ends. Germline V gene data show CDR1 as SGHNT and CDR2 as YYREEE (reference sequence). CDR3 DNA sequence: TGTGCCAGCAGAGACAGGGAGGGTCAAGAGACCCAGTACTTC. This translates into CASRDREGQETQYF.